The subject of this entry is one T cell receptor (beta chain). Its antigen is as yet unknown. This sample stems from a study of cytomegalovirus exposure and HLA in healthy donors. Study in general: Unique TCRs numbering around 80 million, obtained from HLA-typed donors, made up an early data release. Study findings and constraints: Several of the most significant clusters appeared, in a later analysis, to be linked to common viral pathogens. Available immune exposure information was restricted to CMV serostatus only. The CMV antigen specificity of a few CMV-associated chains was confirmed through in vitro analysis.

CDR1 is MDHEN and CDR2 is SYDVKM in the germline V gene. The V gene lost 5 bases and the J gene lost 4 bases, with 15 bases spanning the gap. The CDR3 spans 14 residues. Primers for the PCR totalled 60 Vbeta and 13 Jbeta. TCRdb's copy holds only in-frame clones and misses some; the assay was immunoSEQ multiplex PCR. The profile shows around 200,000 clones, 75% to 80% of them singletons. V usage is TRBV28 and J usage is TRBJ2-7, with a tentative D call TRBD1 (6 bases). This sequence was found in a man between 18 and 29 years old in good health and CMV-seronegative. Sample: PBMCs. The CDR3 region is CASSTPGQPYEQYF. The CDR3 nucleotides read TGTGCCAGCAGTACCCCGGGACAACCGTACGAGCAGTACTTC.